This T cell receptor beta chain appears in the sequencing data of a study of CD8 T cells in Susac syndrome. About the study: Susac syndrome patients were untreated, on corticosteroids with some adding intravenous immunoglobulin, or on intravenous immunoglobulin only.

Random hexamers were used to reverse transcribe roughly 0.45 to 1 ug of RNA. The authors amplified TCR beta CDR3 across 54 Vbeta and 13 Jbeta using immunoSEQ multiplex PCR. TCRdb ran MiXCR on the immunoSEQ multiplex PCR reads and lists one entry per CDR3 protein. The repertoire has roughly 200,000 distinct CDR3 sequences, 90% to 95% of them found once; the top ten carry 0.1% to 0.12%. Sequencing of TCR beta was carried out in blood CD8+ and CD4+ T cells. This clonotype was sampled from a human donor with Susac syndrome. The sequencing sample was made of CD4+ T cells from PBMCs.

CDR3: CSGGTGGEQYF. As DNA, the CDR3 is TGCAGCGGGGGGACAGGGGGCGAGCAGTACTTC. The gene calls are TRBV29-1 and TRBJ2-7, with TRBD1 matching 11 bases. The CDR3 length is 11 residues. Looked up from germline, CDR1 is SQVTM and CDR2 is ANQGSEA. Losses at the gene ends were 7 bases for V and 6 bases for J; bases not matched to a gene: 2.